This T cell receptor beta chain was documented in a study of vaccination effects on CD4 cells after COVID-19. CDR3 length: 15 amino acids. The germline V and J ends were trimmed by 1 base and 4 bases, with 15 bases remaining between them. Germline V gene sequence: CDR1 SGHDT, CDR2 YYEEEE. Study results and caveats: The study found marked clonal contraction of infection- and vaccine-induced clones late after vaccination.

Assay used: immunoSEQ multiplex PCR; TCRdb lists only in-frame clones, some missing. The table has more than 15,000 clones, around 64% seen once. Before sequencing, viral peptide pools were used by the ViraFEST assay to expand antigen-specific CD4+ T cells. Following culture for 9 to 11 days, CD4+ T cells were isolated. Either the mRNA-1273 or the BNT162b2 vaccine was given to participants as two doses. Vaccinated recipients, who were negative for nucleocapsid antibodies, had no history of SARS-CoV-2 infection. Only one count was recorded for this clone. Its antigen is unknown. Sequenced here: CD4+ T cells from PBMCs cultured with SARS-CoV-2 spike peptides, sampled after COVID-19 vaccination. The TCR was taken from a human donor who received a COVID-19 vaccine. This sequence joins TRBV5-6 and TRBJ2-7; D might be TRBD1 (6 bases). In DNA form, the CDR3 reads TGTGCCAGCAGCTTGTTTCTGACAAGGGGGTACGAGCAGTACTTC. This sequence encodes CASSLFLTRGYEQYF.